The 12 T cell receptor beta chains given below trace back to one sample, sequenced in a study of cytomegalovirus exposure and HLA in healthy donors. PCR amplification relied on 60 Vbeta primers (plus 13 Jbeta primers). Assay: immunoSEQ multiplex PCR; the TCRdb copy retains only in-frame clones and omits some. The table records approximately 180,000 clones, 78% of them present only once. The sample comprised PBMCs. The receptors stem from a woman aged 50 to 65 in good health and CMV-seropositive.

The chain combines TRBV7-2 with TRBJ2-3; 7 nucleotides agree with TRBD1. Germline CDR1 SGHTA, CDR2 FQGNSA. With 6 bases clipped from V and 2 bases from J, the junction kept 8 bases outside the gene matches. This CDR3 has 15 residues. In DNA form, the CDR3 reads TGTGCCAGCAGAAAGGACAGGCAGAACACAGATACGCAGTATTTT. It encodes CASRKDRQNTDTQYF.

This chain connects TRBV2 to TRBJ2-5; 16 nucleotides line up with TRBD2. The CDR3 has 16 amino acids. CDR1 and CDR2 (germline): SNHLY, FYNNEI. V shed 6 bases and J 5 bases; nucleotides not matched to a gene: 6. The DNA of the CDR3 is TGTGCCAGCAGGGGGACTAGCGGGGGGGCTAGGGAGACCCAGTACTTC. Its translation is CASRGTSGGARETQYF. The whole variable domain, remainder taken from reference TRBV2 and TRBJ2-5, is EPEVTQTPSHQVTQMGQEVILRCVPISNHLYFYWYRQILGQKVEFLVSFYNNEISEKSEIFDDQFSVERPDGSNFTLKIRSTKLEDSAMYFCASRGTSGGARETQYFGPGTRLLVL.

J is TRBJ2-1 and V is TRBV4-2, with D perhaps TRBD1 (6 bases). Germline V CDR1 and CDR2: LGHNA, YNFKEQ. The CDR3 runs 17 residues. Trimming pared 0 bases from V and 2 bases from J, leaving 14 bases between. As DNA, the CDR3 is TGTGCCAGCAGCCAAGATCGGGCGACAGGTCCCTACAATGAGCAGTTCTTC. Its protein product is CASSQDRATGPYNEQFF.

The chain links TRBV6-5 to TRBJ2-7; TRBD1 matches 9 bases. The CDR3 is 14 amino acids. Germline assignment: CDR1 MNHEY and CDR2 SVGAGI. The J segment lost 0 bases and the V segment lost 10 bases, leaving 7 bases of the junction unmatched. As DNA, the CDR3 is TGTGCCACACTCGACAGGGGGTCCTCCTACGAGCAGTACTTC. Protein product: CATLDRGSSYEQYF.

This clone was recorded only once. J is TRBJ1-1 and V is TRBV6-6; maybe TRBD1 (6 bases). CDR1 is MNHNY and CDR2 is SVGAGI in the germline V gene (reference sequence). The CDR3 spans 15 residues. The V gene lost 4 bases and the J gene lost 7 bases, with 19 bases spanning the gap. CDR3 residues: CASSSPPDRFGEAFF. The CDR3 DNA follows: TGTGCCAGCAGTTCGCCCCCCGACAGGTTTGGTGAAGCTTTCTTT.

The chain links TRBV4-1 to TRBJ2-7, with 7 bases aligning to TRBD1. CDR1 and CDR2 (germline): MGHRA, YSYEKL. The CDR3 runs to 14 residues. The trim removed 4 bases at V and 7 bases at J, leaving 10 bases unmatched. The CDR3 sequence is CASSPGQVPGEQYF. As DNA, the CDR3 is TGCGCCAGCAGCCCCGGACAGGTGCCGGGGGAGCAGTACTTC.

This clone has just a few counts. Written as DNA, the CDR3 is TGTGCCAGCAGCACTGGAGACGATGGGGAGACCCAGTACTTC. Its translation: CASSTGDDGETQYF. J is TRBJ2-5 and V is TRBV5-8; unclear D gene. V was pared by 4 bases and J by 5 bases, with 15 bases between. CDR3 length: 14 residues. From germline, CDR1 is SGHTS and CDR2 YDEGEE.

This clone turned up a few times. The chain is built from TRBV7-7 and TRBJ2-1, with 8 bases that match TRBD1. J gave up 2 bases and V 5 bases, and 5 bases lay outside the gene matches. The CDR3 is made up of 15 amino acids. CDR1 and CDR2 from the germline V gene are SSHAT and FNYEAQ (reference sequence). CDR3 protein: CASSLTGEAYNEQFF. CDR3 DNA sequence: TGTGCCAGCAGCCTGACAGGGGAAGCCTACAATGAGCAGTTCTTC.

This clone was found once. The rearrangement links TRBV5-6 to TRBJ2-1; D gene ambiguous. Trimming left V 1 base short and J 3 bases short, with 5 bases between. In germline, CDR1 is SGHDT, CDR2 YYEEEE. The length of the CDR3 is 13 residues. DNA of the CDR3: TGTGCCAGCAGCTTGTATTTCTACAATGAGCAGTTCTTC. Its translation: CASSLYFYNEQFF.

The V call is TRBV7-3, the J call TRBJ1-5; D uncertain. Trimming stripped 2 bases from V and 2 bases from J, with 4 bases between. The germline CDR1 and CDR2 sequences are SGHTA and FQGTGA. The CDR3 is made up of 13 amino acids. CDR3 bases: TGTGCCAGCAGCTTATCGGGCAATCAGCCCCAGCATTTT. Translated, it gives CASSLSGNQPQHF.

This chain connects TRBV30 to TRBJ1-1, with a weak D call TRBD1 (5 bases). Per germline, CDR1 GTSNPN and CDR2 SVGIG (reference sequence). Trimming took off 8 bases at V and 2 bases at J, with 12 bases between the two ends. This CDR3 spans 12 amino acids. CDR3 bases: TGTGCCCGTGGAAGGGGAAACACTGAAGCTTTCTTT. Protein: CARGRGNTEAFF.

This clone was observed a few times. The chain recombines TRBV5-5 with TRBJ2-6; 9 positions match TRBD1. The CDR3 contains 15 residues. Germline V lookup: CDR1 SGHKS, CDR2 YYEKEE (reference sequence). With 3 bases clipped from V and 4 bases from J, the junction kept 2 bases outside the gene matches. The CDR3 nucleotides read TGTGCCAGCAGCTCTGGACAGGGGGGGGCCAACGTCCTGACTTTC. As protein: CASSSGQGGANVLTF.